This TCR beta chain emerged from a study of OX40 agonist ivuxolimab in advanced cancers. In the study overall: Intravenous ivuxolimab was administered to patients every 2 weeks at 0.01 to 10 mg/kg. Study outcomes and limitations: CD4+ and CD8+ blood T cells expanded clonally by week 6 at 0.1 to 3.0 mg/kg. Relatively little clonal expansion, among the lowest observed, appeared in partial responders at 0.1-3.0 mg/kg.

The V gene lost 3 bases and the J gene lost 6 bases, with 11 bases spanning the gap. The CDR3 has 13 residues. Germline-derived CDR1 and CDR2 are SGDLS and YYNGEE. The protocol was immunoSEQ multiplex PCR, while the TCRdb copy is restricted to in-frame clones and leaves out a portion. The profile shows roughly 50,000 clones, 75% to 90% of them singletons. As concerns this clone: Its antigen is not identified.

The material sequenced was CD4+ or CD8+ T cells sorted from blood, taken in a trial of the OX40 agonist ivuxolimab. The V gene is TRBV9, the J gene TRBJ2-3, with TRBD2 as a possible D gene (6 bases). This receptor was taken from an adult with an advanced solid tumor such as melanoma, head and neck, liver or kidney cancer. This CDR3 is CASSGRGPDTQYF. CDR3 sequence (DNA): TGTGCCAGCAGCGGGAGGGGCCCCGATACGCAGTATTTT.